The 20 T cell receptor beta chains reported below all come from one sample, sequenced in a study of shared clonotypes between healthy human individuals. Using immunoSEQ multiplex PCR, the repertoire was profiled, and TCRdb retains in-frame clones only, with some absent. This sample carries hundreds of thousands of clones, roughly 97% of them seen once, and the ten largest clones take around 0.058%. The material sequenced was naive CD4+ T cells sorted from blood. Documented subset: CD45RA+ positively selected. The source is a woman aged 25 to 45 in good health.

This chain uses TRBV6-1 with TRBJ2-3, with D perhaps matching TRBD2 (5 bases). Trimming took off 4 bases at V and 4 bases at J, with 12 bases between the two ends. CDR3 length: 14 amino acids. The germline V gene has CDR1 MNHNS and CDR2 SASEGT. CDR3 sequence (DNA): TGTGCCAGCAGTGTGGGGAGTAGTGCAGATACGCAGTATTTT. It codes for CASSVGSSADTQYF.

The J gene is TRBJ1-1, the V gene TRBV20-1; TRBD1 is a possible D gene (5 bases). Per the germline V gene, CDR1 is DFQATT and CDR2 is SNEGSKA (reference sequence). The CDR3 extends over 11 amino acids. The V end was cut by 5 bases, the J end by 1 base, with 5 bases between. CDR3 sequence (DNA): TGCAGTGCTCAGGGGAACACTGAAGCTTTCTTT. Its translation is CSAQGNTEAFF.

V usage is TRBV14 and J usage is TRBJ2-2; either TRBD1 or TRBD2 may supply D (6 bases each). CDR3 length equals 22 residues. Trimming left V 4 bases short and J 1 base short, with 31 bases between. Germline CDR1 and CDR2: SGHDN and FVKESK. The CDR3, as DNA: TGTGCCAGCAGCCCTAGAGGGGGTATTTTAGACCCCGGGGGCCTGAACACCGGGGAGCTGTTTTTT. Residues: CASSPRGGILDPGGLNTGELFF.

For the CDR3, the DNA is TGTGCCAGCAGCTTAATTAAGGCGACTGGAAACACCATATATTTT. Its translation: CASSLIKATGNTIYF. The rearrangement uses TRBV7-9 and TRBJ1-3, with D unresolved. Trimming removed 2 bases at V and 2 bases at J, with 10 bases between. Germline CDR1 SEHNR, CDR2 FQNEAQ (reference sequence). CDR3 length equals 15 residues. Supplemented by reference TRBV7-9 and TRBJ1-3, the full variable domain reads DTGVSQNPRHKITKRGQNVTFRCDPISEHNRLYWYRQTLGQGPEFLTYFQNEAQLEKSRLLSDRFSAERPKGSFSTLEIQRTEQGDSAMYLCASSLIKATGNTIYFGEGSWLTVV.

This chain connects TRBV11-1 to TRBJ2-1; a possible D gene is TRBD2 (5 bases). The CDR3 sequence is 14 residues long. CDR1 is SGHAT, CDR2 FQDESV, per germline (reference sequence). The V end lost 5 bases, the J end lost 0 bases, and 8 bases lay between the germline ends. Here the CDR3 reads CASSTSGSYNEQFF. The CDR3 nucleotides read TGTGCCAGCAGCACCAGCGGCTCCTACAATGAGCAGTTCTTC.

The V and J genes are TRBV11-2 and TRBJ2-2; 9 nucleotides agree with TRBD1. Per germline, CDR1 SGHAT and CDR2 FQNNGV. V gave up 4 bases and J gave up 6 bases; unmatched junction bases: 6. There are 15 residues in the CDR3. CDR3 region: CASSSGTGFPGELFF. The CDR3 coding sequence is TGTGCCAGCAGCTCGGGGACAGGGTTCCCCGGGGAGCTGTTTTTT.

The rearrangement joins TRBV4-1 to TRBJ2-1; D gene uncertain. Trimming left V 0 bases short and J 4 bases short, with 22 bases between. Germline V gene lookup returns CDR1 MGHRA and CDR2 YSYEKL. The CDR3 runs to 19 residues. DNA for the CDR3: TGCGCCAGCAGCCAAGATACTTACTTTAGGCAGAACGATTACAATGAGCAGTTCTTC. Amino acid sequence: CASSQDTYFRQNDYNEQFF.

The CDR3, as DNA: TGTGCCAGTAGTGGACAGGGAGATTATGGCTACACCTTC. Its protein is CASSGQGDYGYTF. The chain joins TRBV19 to TRBJ1-2; 8 bases line up with TRBD1. The germline CDR1 and CDR2 sequences are LNHDA and SQIVND (reference sequence). This CDR3 is built from 13 residues. Germline trimming cut 5 bases from V and 5 bases from J; bases unmatched to any gene: 4. Drawing the rest from reference TRBV19 and TRBJ1-2, the complete variable domain is DGGITQSPKYLFRKEGQNVTLSCEQNLNHDAMYWYRQDPGQGLRLIYYSQIVNDFQKGDIAEGYSVSREKKESFPLTVTSAQKNPTAFYLCASSGQGDYGYTFGSGTRLTVV.

The gene calls are TRBV28 and TRBJ1-4; D gene unclear. V was trimmed by 11 bases and J by 4 bases, leaving 11 bases between them. CDR1 MDHEN and CDR2 SYDVKM come from the germline V gene. This CDR3 contains 12 residues. Written as DNA, the CDR3 is TGTGCCCCCGGGAGTTATAATGAAAAACTGTTTTTT. Translating it yields CAPGSYNEKLFF. Supplemented by reference TRBV28 and TRBJ1-4, the full variable domain reads DVKVTQSSRYLVKRTGEKVFLECVQDMDHENMFWYRQDPGLGLRLIYFSYDVKMKEKGDIPEGYSVSREKKERFSLILESASTNQTSMYLCAPGSYNEKLFFGSGTQLSVL.

The chain is built from TRBV5-1 and TRBJ2-2; 8 nucleotides line up with TRBD2. V lost 3 bases, J lost 0 bases, and 4 bases stayed unmatched. The CDR3 has 16 amino acids. CDR1 is SGHRS and CDR2 is YFSETQ in the germline V gene. The CDR3 DNA sequence: TGCGCCAGCAGCTACTTAGCGGGGCCGAACACCGGGGAGCTGTTTTTT. Encoded protein: CASSYLAGPNTGELFF. The full variable domain, its missing parts supplied by reference TRBV5-1 and TRBJ2-2, is KAGVTQTPRYLIKTRGQQVTLSCSPISGHRSVSWYQQTPGQGLQFLFEYFSETQRNKGNFPGRFSGRQFSNSRSEMNVSTLELGDSALYLCASSYLAGPNTGELFFGEGSRLTVL.

The chain employs TRBV19 and TRBJ2-2; 11 bases fit TRBD2. The CDR3 is made up of 16 amino acids. The germline V gene encodes CDR1 LNHDA and CDR2 SQIVND (reference sequence). Trimming took 6 bases from V and 5 from J; bases not matched to a gene: 8. The CDR3 bases are TGTGCCAGTAGCAGAACTAGCGGGGGTAAAACCGGGGAGCTGTTTTTT. Its protein product is CASSRTSGGKTGELFF.

V gene TRBV19 combines with J gene TRBJ1-5, with D maybe TRBD1 (5 bases). CDR3 length: 17 residues. Germline V CDR1 and CDR2: LNHDA, SQIVND (reference sequence). Trimming pared 3 bases from V and 0 bases from J, leaving 15 bases between. CDR3 nucleotide sequence: TGTGCCAGTAGTATGGGGCTGCATCGGGGTAGCAATCAGCCCCAGCATTTT. Residues: CASSMGLHRGSNQPQHF.

The V and J genes are TRBV29-1 and TRBJ1-4, with TRBD1 matching over 12 bases. This CDR3 contains 15 residues. Germline V lookup: CDR1 SQVTM, CDR2 ANQGSEA. The V segment lost 4 bases and the J segment 3 bases; nucleotides outside the gene matches: 3. CDR3 sequence reads: CSVAGQGAANEKLFF. The DNA of the CDR3 is TGCAGCGTTGCGGGACAGGGGGCGGCTAATGAAAAACTGTTTTTT.

The J gene is TRBJ1-1, the V gene TRBV18; D unresolved. Germline CDR1 and CDR2: KGHSH and LQKENI. This CDR3 has 13 residues. V gave up 3 bases and J gave up 1 base, with 6 bases separating them. CDR3 residues: CASSPGPNTEAFF. CDR3 nucleotides: TGTGCCAGCTCACCCGGGCCGAACACTGAAGCTTTCTTT.

This clone was seen more than once but under ten times. The J gene is TRBJ2-1, the V gene TRBV5-1; tentatively, D is TRBD2 (6 bases). Per the germline V gene, CDR1 is SGHRS and CDR2 is YFSETQ. This CDR3 is 15 amino acids long. V lost 2 bases and J lost 4, with 13 bases in between. The CDR3 spells CASSFRASAYNEQFF. CDR3 nucleotide sequence: TGCGCCAGCAGCTTTCGGGCTAGCGCATACAATGAGCAGTTCTTC.

This chain joins TRBV14 and TRBJ2-2; 10 bases align to TRBD2. This CDR3 has 16 amino acids. CDR1 and CDR2 (germline): SGHDN, FVKESK. Trimming removed 1 base from V and 6 bases from J; junction bases left unmatched: 5. The CDR3 sequence: CASSQVSGRASGELFF. The CDR3 nucleotides are TGTGCCAGCAGCCAAGTAAGCGGGAGGGCCTCCGGGGAGCTGTTTTTT.

This clone was detected once. The rearrangement links TRBV28 to TRBJ2-7, with 7 bases identical to TRBD1. The trim removed 2 bases at V and 7 bases at J, leaving 14 bases unmatched. CDR3 length equals 16 residues. Germline V gene data show CDR1 as MDHEN and CDR2 as SYDVKM. DNA of the CDR3: TGTGCCAGCAGTTTACCGCTAGCTCGTGGGACAGAAGAGCAGTACTTC. This codes for CASSLPLARGTEEQYF.

This clone was observed once. The genes are TRBV5-1 and TRBJ2-1, with D possibly TRBD2 on 6 matching bases. The V and J ends lost 4 bases and 0 bases respectively, with 14 bases between them. The CDR3 is 16 residues long. CDR1 and CDR2 from the germline V gene are SGHRS and YFSETQ. Written as DNA, the CDR3 is TGCGCCAGCAGCCCTAACGTGGGGGGCTCCTACAATGAGCAGTTCTTC. This translates into CASSPNVGGSYNEQFF. The complete variable domain, with remaining parts taken from reference TRBV5-1 and TRBJ2-1, reads KAGVTQTPRYLIKTRGQQVTLSCSPISGHRSVSWYQQTPGQGLQFLFEYFSETQRNKGNFPGRFSGRQFSNSRSEMNVSTLELGDSALYLCASSPNVGGSYNEQFFGPGTRLTVL.

The genes are TRBV18 and TRBJ2-2; no clear D. The CDR3 loop spans 13 amino acids. Germline V gene sequence: CDR1 KGHSH, CDR2 LQKENI. Trimming left V 1 base short and J 5 bases short, with 5 bases between. In nucleotides, the CDR3 is TGTGCCAGCTCACCACGGGAAACCGGGGAGCTGTTTTTT. Protein sequence: CASSPRETGELFF.

This clone was counted a single time. This sequence joins TRBV5-1 and TRBJ1-1; D gene uncertain. The CDR3 sequence is 12 residues long. Germline V gene data show CDR1 as SGHRS and CDR2 as YFSETQ. V dropped 0 bases and J dropped 6 bases, with 6 bases sitting between them. In nucleotides, the CDR3 is TGCGCCAGCAGCTTGGGTATCTCTGAAGCTTTCTTT. Translation gives CASSLGISEAFF.